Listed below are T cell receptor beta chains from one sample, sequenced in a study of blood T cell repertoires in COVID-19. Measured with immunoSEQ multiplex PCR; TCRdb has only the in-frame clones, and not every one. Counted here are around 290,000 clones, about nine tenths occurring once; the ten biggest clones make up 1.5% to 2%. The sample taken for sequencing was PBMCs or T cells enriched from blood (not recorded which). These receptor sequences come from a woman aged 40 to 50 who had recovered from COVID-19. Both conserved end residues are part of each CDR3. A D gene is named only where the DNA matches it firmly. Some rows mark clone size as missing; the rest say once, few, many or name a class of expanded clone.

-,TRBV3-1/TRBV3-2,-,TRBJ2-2,CASSQLGKYTGELFF,TGTGCCAGCAGCCAGCTCGGGAAGTACACCGGGGAGCTGTTTTTT
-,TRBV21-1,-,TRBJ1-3,CASSAPGTGNPGPGNTIYF,TGTGCCAGCAGCGCCCCCGGGACAGGCAACCCCGGTCCTGGAAACACCATATATTTT
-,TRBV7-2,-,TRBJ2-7,CASSVNRGEQYF,TGTGCCAGCAGCGTCAATAGAGGAGAGCAGTACTTC
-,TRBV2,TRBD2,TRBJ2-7,CASSESILAGGYEQYF,TGTGCCAGCAGTGAATCTATACTAGCGGGAGGCTACGAGCAGTACTTC
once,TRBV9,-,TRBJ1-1,CASSVEQMNTEAFF,TGTGCCAGCAGCGTAGAACAGATGAACACTGAAGCTTTCTTT
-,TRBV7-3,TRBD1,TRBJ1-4,CASRDRGNEKLFF,TGTGCCAGCAGGGACAGGGGGAATGAAAAACTGTTTTTT
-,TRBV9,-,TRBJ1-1,CASSPVGDQAGLNTEAFF,TGTGCCAGCAGCCCAGTCGGGGATCAAGCAGGTTTAAACACTGAAGCTTTCTTT
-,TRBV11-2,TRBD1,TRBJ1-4,CASSQLGRGKSGEKLFF,TGTGCCAGCAGCCAACTGGGCAGGGGGAAGTCAGGCGAAAAACTGTTTTTT
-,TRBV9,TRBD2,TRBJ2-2,CASSVVGSGGTGELFF,TGTGCCAGCAGCGTAGTCGGTAGCGGGGGTACCGGGGAGCTGTTTTTT
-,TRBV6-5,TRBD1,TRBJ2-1,CASSWGQGSSYNEQFF,TGTGCCAGCAGTTGGGGACAGGGGAGCTCCTACAATGAGCAGTTCTTC
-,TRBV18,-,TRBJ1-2,CASSPGLGDYGYTF,TGTGCCAGCTCACCGGGCTTAGGGGACTATGGCTACACCTTC
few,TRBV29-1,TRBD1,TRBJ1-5,CSARDRGIYSNQPQHF,TGCAGCGCGAGGGACAGGGGCATTTATAGCAATCAGCCCCAGCATTTT
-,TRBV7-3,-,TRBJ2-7,CASSLTGGHEQYF,TGTGCCAGCAGCTTAACAGGCGGCCACGAGCAGTACTTC
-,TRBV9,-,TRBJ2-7,CASSVGPSSSYEQYF,TGTGCCAGCAGCGTAGGGCCCTCGTCCTCCTACGAGCAGTACTTC
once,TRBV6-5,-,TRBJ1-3,CASSYSTGSGNTIYF,TGTGCCAGCAGTTACTCAACGGGGTCTGGAAACACCATATATTTT
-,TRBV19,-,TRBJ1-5,CASSIAGLHSNQPQHF,TGTGCCAGTAGTATAGCGGGGTTACATAGCAATCAGCCCCAGCATTTT
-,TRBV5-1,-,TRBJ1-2,CASSPRTDYSNYGYTF,TGCGCCAGCAGCCCTCGGACCGACTACTCCAACTATGGCTACACCTTC
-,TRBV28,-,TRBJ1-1,CASSVPAGINTEAFF,TGTGCCAGCAGCGTCCCTGCGGGGATTAACACTGAAGCTTTCTTT
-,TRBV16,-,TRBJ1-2,CASSQLQGVYGYTF,TGTGCCAGCAGCCAATTGCAGGGCGTCTATGGCTACACCTTC